The sample holds a few counts of the clone carrying this T cell receptor beta chain. Its target is not known. The sample is drawn from a study of T cells in Graves' hyperthyroidism and ophthalmopathy. PBMCs stemmed from around 9.3 ml fresh peripheral blood. Study-level points and caveats: Within blood appeared most thyroid clonotypes that had expanded above 0.001.

Template material for amplifying TCR beta CDR3 regions consisted of RNA transcripts. Initially, a first-round RT-PCR of the TCR CDR3 employed the HTBI primer set. TCRdb re-called the multiplex PCR reads with MiXCR, one entry per CDR3 protein. The repertoire holds about half a million distinct CDR3 sequences, about 20% seen once, with under 55% in the top ten. In germline, CDR1 is MNHNS, CDR2 SASEGT. V was cut by 6 bases and J by 7 bases, with 16 bases left in between. CDR3 length: 15 residues. Specimen: blood. This TCR came from a woman aged 70 to 79 with Graves' ophthalmopathy. The chain joins TRBV6-1 to TRBJ1-6; perhaps TRBD1 as D (5 bases). This chain's CDR3 is CASRPVGVGNSPLHF. The CDR3 DNA reads as TGTGCCAGCAGACCAGTGGGGGTCGGGAATTCACCCCTCCACTTT.